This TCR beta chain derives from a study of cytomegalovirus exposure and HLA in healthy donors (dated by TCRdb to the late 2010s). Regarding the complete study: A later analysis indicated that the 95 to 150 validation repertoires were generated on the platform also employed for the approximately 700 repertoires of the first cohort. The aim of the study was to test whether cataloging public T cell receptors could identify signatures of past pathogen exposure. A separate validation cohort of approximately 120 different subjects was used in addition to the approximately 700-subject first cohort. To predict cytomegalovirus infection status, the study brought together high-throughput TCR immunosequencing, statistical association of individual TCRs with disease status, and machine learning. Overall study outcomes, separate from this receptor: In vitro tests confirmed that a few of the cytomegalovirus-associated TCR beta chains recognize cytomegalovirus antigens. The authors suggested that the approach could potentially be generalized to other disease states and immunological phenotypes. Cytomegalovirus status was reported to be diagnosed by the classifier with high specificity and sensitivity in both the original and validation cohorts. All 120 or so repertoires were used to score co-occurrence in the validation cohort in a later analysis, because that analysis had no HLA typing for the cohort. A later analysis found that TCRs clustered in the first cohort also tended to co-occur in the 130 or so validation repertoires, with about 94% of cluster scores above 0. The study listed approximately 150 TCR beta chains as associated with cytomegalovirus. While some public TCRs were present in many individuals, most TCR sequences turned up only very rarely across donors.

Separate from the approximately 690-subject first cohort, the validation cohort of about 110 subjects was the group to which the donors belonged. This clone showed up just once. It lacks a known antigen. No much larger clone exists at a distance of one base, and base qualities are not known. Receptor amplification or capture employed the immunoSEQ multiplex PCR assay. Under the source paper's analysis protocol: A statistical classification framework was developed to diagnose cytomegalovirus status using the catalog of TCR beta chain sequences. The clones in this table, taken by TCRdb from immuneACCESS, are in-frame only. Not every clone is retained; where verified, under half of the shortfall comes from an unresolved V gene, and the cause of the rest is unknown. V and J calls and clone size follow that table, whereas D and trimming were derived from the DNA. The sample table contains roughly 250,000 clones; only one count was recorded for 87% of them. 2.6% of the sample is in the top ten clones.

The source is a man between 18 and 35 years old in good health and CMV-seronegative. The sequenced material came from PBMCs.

At the DNA level, the sequence is TGTGCCAGCAGTCAACAGGGTACTGAGCAGTTCTTC. Its amino acids are CASSQQGTEQFF. The rearranged segments are TRBV28 and TRBJ2-1; the D gene is perhaps TRBD1, on 6 matching bases. From the germline V gene, CDR1 is MDHEN and CDR2 is SYDVKM. V was cut back by 5 bases and J by 9 bases, leaving a gap of 11 bases between them. Spanning cysteine to phenylalanine, the CDR3 consists of 12 amino acids. The entry retains the CDR3 DNA only, 36 bases that are in frame from base 1.